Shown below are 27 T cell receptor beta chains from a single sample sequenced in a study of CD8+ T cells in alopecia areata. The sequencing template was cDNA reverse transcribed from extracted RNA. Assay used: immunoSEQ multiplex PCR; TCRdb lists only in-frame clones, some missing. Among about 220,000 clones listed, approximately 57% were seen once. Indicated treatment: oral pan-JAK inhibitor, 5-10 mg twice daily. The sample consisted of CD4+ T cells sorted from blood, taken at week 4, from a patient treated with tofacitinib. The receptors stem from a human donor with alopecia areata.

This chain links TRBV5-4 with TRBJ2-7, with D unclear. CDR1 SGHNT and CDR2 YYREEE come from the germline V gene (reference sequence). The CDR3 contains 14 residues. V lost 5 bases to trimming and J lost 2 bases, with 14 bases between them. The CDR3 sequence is CASSGEASPYEQYF. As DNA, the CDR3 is TGTGCCAGCAGTGGGGAAGCTTCTCCCTACGAGCAGTACTTC. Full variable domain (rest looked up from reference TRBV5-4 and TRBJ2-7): ETGVTQSPTHLIKTRGQQVTLRCSSQSGHNTVSWYQQALGQGPQFIFQYYREEENGRGNFPPRFSGLQFPNYSSELNVNALELDDSALYLCASSGEASPYEQYFGPGTRLTVT.

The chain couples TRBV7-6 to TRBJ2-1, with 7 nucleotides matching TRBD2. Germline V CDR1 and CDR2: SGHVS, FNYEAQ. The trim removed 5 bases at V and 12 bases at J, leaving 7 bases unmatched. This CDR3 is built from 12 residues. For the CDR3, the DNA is TGTGCCAGCAGCCTCGCTAGCGGCTGGCAGTTCTTC. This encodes CASSLASGWQFF.

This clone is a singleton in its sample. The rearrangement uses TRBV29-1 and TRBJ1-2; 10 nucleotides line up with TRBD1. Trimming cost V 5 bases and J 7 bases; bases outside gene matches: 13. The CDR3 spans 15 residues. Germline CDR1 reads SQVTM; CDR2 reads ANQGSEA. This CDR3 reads CSVSDRGLVIGGYTF. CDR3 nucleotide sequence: TGCAGCGTTTCCGACAGGGGGCTCGTCATCGGTGGCTACACCTTC. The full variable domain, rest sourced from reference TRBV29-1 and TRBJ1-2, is SAVISQKPSRDICQRGTSLTIQCQVDSQVTMMFWYRQQPGQSLTLIATANQGSEATYESGFVIDKFPISRPNLTFSTLTVSNMSPEDSSIYLCSVSDRGLVIGGYTFGSGTRLTVV.

The DNA for the CDR3 is TGTGCCAGCAGTGACAGGGCCTACAATGAGCAGTTCTTC. Translated, it gives CASSDRAYNEQFF. The genes are TRBV6-5 and TRBJ2-1; TRBD1 matches 7 bases. The CDR3 loop spans 13 amino acids. The J segment lost 2 bases and the V segment lost 5 bases, leaving 0 bases of the junction unmatched. CDR1 MNHEY and CDR2 SVGAGI come from the germline V gene.

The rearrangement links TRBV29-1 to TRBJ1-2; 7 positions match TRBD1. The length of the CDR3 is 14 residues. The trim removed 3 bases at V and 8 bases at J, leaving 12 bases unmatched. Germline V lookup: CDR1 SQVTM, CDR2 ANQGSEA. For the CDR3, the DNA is TGCAGCGTTGACTCCCGACTCGGGACAGTAGGCTACACCTTC. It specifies CSVDSRLGTVGYTF.

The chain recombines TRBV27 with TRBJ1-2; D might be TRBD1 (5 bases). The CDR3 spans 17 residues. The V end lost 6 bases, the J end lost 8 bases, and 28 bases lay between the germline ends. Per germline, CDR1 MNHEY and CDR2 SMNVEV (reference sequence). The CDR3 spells CASSTLGTGLRGRGYTF. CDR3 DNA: TGTGCCAGCAGCACCCTCGGGACGGGCCTTCGTGGTAGGGGCTACACCTTC.

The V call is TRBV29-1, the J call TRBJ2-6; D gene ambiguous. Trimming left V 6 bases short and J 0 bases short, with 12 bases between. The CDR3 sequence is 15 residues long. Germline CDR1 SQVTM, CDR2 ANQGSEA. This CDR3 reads CSVSPRDSGANVLTF. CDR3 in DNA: TGCAGCGTCTCCCCGCGTGACTCTGGGGCCAACGTCCTGACTTTC.

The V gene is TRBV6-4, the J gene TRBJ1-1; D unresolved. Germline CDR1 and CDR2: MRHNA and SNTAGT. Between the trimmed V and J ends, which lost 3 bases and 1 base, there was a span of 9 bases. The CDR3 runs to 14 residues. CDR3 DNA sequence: TGTGCCAGCAGTGAAGTCGGCAGGAACACTGAAGCTTTCTTT. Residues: CASSEVGRNTEAFF.

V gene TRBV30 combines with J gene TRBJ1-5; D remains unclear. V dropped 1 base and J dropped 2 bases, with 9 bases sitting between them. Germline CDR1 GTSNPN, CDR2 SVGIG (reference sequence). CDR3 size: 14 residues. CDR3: CAWSEGNGNQPQHF. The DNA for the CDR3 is TGTGCCTGGAGTGAAGGGAATGGCAATCAGCCCCAGCATTTT.

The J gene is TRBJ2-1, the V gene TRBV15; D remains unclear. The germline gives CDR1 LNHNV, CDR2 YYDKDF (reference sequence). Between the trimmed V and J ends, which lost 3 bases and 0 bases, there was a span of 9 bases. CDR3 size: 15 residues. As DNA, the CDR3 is TGTGCCACCAGCAGCGGACGGCTCTCCTACAATGAGCAGTTCTTC. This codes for CATSSGRLSYNEQFF.

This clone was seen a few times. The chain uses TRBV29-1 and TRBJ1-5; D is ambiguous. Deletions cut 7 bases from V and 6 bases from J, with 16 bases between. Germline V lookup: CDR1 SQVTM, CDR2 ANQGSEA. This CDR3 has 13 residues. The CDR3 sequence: CSAVHGHGQPQHF. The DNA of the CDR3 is TGCAGCGCCGTCCACGGGCATGGTCAGCCCCAGCATTTT.

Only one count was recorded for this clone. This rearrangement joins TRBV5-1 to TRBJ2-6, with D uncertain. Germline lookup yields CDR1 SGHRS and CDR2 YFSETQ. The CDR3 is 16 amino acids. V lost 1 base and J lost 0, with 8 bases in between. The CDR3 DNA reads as TGCGCCAGCAGCTTGAGGGTGGACTCTGGGGCCAACGTCCTGACTTTC. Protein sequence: CASSLRVDSGANVLTF.

The CDR3 region has the DNA TGTGCCAGCAGTGATGCGGGGGCGAAGACCCAGTACTTC. Its translation: CASSDAGAKTQYF. The chain joins TRBV2 to TRBJ2-5; TRBD2 might be the D (7 bases). V was clipped by 3 bases and J by 6 bases, with 11 bases between them. Germline CDR1 reads SNHLY; CDR2 reads FYNNEI. CDR3 length equals 13 residues.

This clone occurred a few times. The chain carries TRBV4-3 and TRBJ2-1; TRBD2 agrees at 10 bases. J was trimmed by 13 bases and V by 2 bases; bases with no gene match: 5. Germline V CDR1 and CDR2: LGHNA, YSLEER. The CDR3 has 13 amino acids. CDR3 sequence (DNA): TGCGCCAGCAGCCAACCAGCGGGGGGGCCTCAGTTCTTC. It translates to CASSQPAGGPQFF.

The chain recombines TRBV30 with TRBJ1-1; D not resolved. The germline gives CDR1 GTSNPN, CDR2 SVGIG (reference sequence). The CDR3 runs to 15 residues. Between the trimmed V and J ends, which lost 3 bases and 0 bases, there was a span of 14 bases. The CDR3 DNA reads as TGTGCCTGGAGCGCATCACGGGTTATGAACACTGAAGCTTTCTTT. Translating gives CAWSASRVMNTEAFF.

CDR3 residues: CASTFGFVSGYTF. The CDR3 nucleotides are TGCGCCAGCACCTTCGGGTTTGTGAGTGGCTACACCTTC. The chain recombines TRBV23-1 with TRBJ1-2; D unresolved. TRBV23-1 is known as an ORF, though its function is uncertain. V lost 7 bases to trimming and J lost 7 bases, with 16 bases between them. The CDR3 totals 13 residues.

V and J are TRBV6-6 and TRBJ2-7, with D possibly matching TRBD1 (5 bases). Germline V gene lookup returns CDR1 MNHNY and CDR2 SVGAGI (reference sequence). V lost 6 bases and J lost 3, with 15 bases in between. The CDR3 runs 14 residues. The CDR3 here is CASSPGLPVYEQYF. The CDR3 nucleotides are TGTGCCAGCAGCCCAGGGTTACCTGTCTACGAGCAGTACTTC.

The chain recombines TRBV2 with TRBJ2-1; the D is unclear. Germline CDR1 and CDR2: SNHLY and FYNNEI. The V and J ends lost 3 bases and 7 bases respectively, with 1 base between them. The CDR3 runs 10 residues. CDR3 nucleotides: TGTGCCAGCAGTGAGAATGAGCAGTTCTTC. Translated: CASSENEQFF.

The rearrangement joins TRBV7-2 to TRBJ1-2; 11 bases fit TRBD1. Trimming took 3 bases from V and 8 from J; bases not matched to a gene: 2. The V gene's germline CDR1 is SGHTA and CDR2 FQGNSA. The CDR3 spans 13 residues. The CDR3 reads CASSLDRGLGYTF. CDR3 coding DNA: TGTGCCAGCAGCTTGGACAGGGGGCTAGGCTACACCTTC.

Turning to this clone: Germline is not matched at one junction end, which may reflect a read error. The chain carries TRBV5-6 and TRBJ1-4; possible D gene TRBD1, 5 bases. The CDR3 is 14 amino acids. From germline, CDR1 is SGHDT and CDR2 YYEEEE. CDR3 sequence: CASSVGPTNEKLFF. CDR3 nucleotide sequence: TGTGCCAGCAGCGTGGGACCAACCAATGAAAAACTGTTTTTT.

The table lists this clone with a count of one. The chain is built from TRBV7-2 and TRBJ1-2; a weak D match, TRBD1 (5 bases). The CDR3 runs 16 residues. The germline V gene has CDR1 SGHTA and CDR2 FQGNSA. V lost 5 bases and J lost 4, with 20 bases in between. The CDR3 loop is CASSPAGLLGGYGYTF. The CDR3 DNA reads TGTGCCAGCAGCCCCGCAGGGCTATTGGGCGGCTATGGCTACACCTTC.

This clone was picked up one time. CDR3 sequence reads: CASSHFSGNEQFF. The CDR3 DNA reads as TGTGCCAGCAGCCACTTTAGTGGCAATGAGCAGTTCTTC. This sequence joins TRBV14 and TRBJ2-1, with unresolved D. Trimming took 3 bases from V and 6 from J, leaving 9 bases between them. CDR1 and CDR2 (germline): SGHDN, FVKESK. The CDR3 runs to 13 residues.

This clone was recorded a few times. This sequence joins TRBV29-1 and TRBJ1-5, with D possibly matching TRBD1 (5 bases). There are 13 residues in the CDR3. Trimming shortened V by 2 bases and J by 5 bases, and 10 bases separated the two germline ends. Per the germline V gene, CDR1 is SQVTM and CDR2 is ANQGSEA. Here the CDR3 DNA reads TGCAGCGTTGAAACAGGCCCCCATCAGCCCCAGCATTTT. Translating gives CSVETGPHQPQHF.

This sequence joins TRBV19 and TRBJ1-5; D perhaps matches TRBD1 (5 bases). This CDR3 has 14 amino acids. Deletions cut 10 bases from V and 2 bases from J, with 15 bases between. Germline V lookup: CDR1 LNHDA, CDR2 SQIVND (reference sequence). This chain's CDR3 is CATSWGNGNQPQHF. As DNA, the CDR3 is TGTGCCACTTCGTGGGGCAATGGCAATCAGCCCCAGCATTTT.

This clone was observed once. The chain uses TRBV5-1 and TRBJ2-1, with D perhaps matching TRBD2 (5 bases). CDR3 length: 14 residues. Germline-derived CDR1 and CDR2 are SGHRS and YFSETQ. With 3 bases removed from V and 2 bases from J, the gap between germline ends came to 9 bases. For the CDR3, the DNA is TGCGCCAGCAGCTCCGGGGAAGCCTACAATGAGCAGTTCTTC. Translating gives CASSSGEAYNEQFF.

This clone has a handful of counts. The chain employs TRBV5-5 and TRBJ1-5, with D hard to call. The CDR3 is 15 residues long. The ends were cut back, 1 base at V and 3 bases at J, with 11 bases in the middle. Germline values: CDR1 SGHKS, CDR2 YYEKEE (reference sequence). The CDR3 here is CASSLNPGDNQPQHF. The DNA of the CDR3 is TGTGCCAGCAGCTTGAATCCCGGGGACAATCAGCCCCAGCATTTT.

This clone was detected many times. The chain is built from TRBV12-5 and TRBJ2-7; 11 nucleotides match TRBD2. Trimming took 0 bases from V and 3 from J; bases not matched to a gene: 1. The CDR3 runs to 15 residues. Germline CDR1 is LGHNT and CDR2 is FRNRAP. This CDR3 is CASGLVLAGDYEQYF. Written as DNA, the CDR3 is TGTGCTAGTGGTTTGGTACTAGCGGGGGACTACGAGCAGTACTTC.